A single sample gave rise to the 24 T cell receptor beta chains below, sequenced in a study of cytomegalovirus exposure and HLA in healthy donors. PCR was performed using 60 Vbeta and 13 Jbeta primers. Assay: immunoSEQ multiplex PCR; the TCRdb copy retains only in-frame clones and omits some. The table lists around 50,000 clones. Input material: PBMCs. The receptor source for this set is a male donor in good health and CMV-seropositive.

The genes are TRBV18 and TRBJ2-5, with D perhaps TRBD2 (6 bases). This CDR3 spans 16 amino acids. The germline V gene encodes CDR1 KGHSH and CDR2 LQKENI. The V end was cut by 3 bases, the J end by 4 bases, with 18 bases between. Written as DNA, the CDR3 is TGTGCCAGCTCACCGCTGGGCGGGGTGGTCGGAGAGACCCAGTACTTC. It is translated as CASSPLGGVVGETQYF.

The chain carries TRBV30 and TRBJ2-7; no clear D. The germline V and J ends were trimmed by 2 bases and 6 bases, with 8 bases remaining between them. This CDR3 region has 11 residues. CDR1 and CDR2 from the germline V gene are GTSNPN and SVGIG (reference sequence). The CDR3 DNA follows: TGTGCCTGGAGTCATGTCGGCGAGCAGTACTTC. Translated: CAWSHVGEQYF.

CDR3 in amino acids: CASSGILQNNEQFF. The CDR3 nucleotides are TGTGCCAGCAGTGGAATTTTACAGAACAATGAGCAGTTCTTC. This chain connects TRBV6-5 to TRBJ2-1; D ambiguous. The V gene's germline CDR1 is MNHEY and CDR2 SVGAGI. Trimming took off 5 bases at V and 5 bases at J, with 13 bases between the two ends. The CDR3 has 14 amino acids.

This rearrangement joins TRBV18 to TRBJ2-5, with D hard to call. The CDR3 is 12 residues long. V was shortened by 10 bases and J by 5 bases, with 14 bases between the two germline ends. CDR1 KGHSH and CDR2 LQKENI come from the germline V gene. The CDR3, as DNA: TGTGCCACCCATGGGCTGGCGGAGACCCAGTACTTC. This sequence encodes CATHGLAETQYF.

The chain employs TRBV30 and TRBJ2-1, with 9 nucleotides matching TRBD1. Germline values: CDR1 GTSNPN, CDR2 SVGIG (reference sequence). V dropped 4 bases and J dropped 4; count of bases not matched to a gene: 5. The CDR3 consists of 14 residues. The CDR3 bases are TGTGCCTGGAACCCCGGGACAGGGTACAATGAGCAGTTCTTC. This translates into CAWNPGTGYNEQFF.

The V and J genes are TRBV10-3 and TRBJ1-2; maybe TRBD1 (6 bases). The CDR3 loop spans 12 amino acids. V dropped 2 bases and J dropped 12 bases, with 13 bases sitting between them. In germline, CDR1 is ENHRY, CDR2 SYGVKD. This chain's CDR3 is CAISEPTGRDTF. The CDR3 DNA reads TGTGCCATCAGTGAGCCTACAGGGCGTGACACCTTC.

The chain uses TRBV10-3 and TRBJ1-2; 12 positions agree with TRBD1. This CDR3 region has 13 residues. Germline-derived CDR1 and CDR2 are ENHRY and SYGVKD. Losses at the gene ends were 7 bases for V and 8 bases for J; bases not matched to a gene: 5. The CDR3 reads CAITGTGGWGYTF. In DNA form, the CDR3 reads TGTGCCATCACCGGGACAGGGGGCTGGGGCTACACCTTC.

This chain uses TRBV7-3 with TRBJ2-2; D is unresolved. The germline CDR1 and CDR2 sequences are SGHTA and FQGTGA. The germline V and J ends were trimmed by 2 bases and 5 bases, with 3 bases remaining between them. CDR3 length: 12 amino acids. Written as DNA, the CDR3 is TGTGCCAGCAGCTTACGGACCGGGGAGCTGTTTTTT. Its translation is CASSLRTGELFF.

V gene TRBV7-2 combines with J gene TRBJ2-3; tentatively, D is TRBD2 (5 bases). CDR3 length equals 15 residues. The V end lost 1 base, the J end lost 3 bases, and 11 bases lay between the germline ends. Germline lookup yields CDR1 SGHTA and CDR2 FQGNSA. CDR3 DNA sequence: TGTGCCAGCAGCTTAGAGGCCCGGACTACAGATACGCAGTATTTT. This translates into CASSLEARTTDTQYF.

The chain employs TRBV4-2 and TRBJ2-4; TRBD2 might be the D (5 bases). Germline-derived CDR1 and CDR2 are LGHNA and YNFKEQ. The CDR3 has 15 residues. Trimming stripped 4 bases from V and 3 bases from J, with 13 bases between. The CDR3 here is CASSLLGLGKNIQYF. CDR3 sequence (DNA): TGTGCCAGCAGCCTCCTCGGACTGGGCAAAAACATTCAGTACTTC.

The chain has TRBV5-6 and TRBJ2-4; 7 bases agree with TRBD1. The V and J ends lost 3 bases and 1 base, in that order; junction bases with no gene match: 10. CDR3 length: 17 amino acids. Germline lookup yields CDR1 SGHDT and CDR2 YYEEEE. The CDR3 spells CASSYEQGLTAKNIQYF. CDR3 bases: TGTGCCAGCAGCTATGAACAGGGGTTGACGGCCAAAAACATTCAGTACTTC.

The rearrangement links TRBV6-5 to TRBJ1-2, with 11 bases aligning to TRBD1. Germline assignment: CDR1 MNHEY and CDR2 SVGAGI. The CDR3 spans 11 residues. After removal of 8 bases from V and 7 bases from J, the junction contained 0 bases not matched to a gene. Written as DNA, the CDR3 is TGTGCCAGCGGGACAGGGGGTGGCTACACCTTC. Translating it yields CASGTGGGYTF.

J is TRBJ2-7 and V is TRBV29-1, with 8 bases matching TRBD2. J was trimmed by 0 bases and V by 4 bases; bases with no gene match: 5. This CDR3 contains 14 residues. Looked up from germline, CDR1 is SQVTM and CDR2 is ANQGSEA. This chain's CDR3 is CSVAGGRSSYEQYF. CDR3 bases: TGCAGCGTTGCGGGAGGGAGGAGCTCCTACGAGCAGTACTTC.

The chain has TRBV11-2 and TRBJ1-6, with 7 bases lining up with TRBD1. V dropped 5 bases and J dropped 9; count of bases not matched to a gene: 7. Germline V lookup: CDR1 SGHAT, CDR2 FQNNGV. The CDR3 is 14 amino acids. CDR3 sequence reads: CASSKDRWGSPLHF. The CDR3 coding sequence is TGTGCCAGCAGCAAGGACAGGTGGGGTTCACCCCTCCACTTT.

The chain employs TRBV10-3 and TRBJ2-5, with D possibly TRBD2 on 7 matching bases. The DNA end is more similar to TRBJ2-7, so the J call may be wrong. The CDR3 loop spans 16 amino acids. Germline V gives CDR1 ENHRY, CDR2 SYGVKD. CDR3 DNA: TGTGCCATCAGTGAAAGGGGGGGAACCTCGGCGTCCGAGCAGTACTTC. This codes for CAISERGGTSASEQYF.

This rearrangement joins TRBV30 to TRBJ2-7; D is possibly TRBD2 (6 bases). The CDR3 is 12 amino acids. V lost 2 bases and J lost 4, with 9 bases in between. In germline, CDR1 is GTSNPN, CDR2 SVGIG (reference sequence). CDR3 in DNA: TGTGCCTGGAGTTTGGGAGGTTACGAGCAGTACTTC. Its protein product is CAWSLGGYEQYF.

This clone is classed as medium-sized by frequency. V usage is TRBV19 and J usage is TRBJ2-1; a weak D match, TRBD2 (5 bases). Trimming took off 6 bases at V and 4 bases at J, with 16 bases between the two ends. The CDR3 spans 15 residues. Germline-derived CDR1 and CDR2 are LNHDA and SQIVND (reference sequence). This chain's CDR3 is CASREGLNAYNEQFF. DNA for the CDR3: TGTGCCAGTAGGGAAGGACTGAATGCTTACAATGAGCAGTTCTTC.

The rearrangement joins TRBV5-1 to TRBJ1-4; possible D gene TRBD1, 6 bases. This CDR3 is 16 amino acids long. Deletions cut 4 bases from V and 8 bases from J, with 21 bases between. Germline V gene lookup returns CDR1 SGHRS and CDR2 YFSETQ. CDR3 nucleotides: TGCGCCAGCAGCCCAACGGCGGGGGGCGAAGGGGAAAAACTGTTTTTT. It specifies CASSPTAGGEGEKLFF.

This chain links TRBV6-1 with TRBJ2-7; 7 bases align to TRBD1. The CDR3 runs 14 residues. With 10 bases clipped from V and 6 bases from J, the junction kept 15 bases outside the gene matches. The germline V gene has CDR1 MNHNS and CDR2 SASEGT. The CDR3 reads CATDRAANMPEQYF. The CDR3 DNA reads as TGTGCCACCGACAGGGCTGCTAATATGCCCGAGCAGTACTTC.

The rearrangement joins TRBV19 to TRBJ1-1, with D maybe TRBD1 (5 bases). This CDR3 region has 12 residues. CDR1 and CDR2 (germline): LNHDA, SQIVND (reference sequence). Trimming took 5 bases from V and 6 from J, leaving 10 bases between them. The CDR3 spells CASSSDIPEAFF. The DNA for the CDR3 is TGTGCCAGTAGTTCGGACATCCCTGAAGCTTTCTTT.

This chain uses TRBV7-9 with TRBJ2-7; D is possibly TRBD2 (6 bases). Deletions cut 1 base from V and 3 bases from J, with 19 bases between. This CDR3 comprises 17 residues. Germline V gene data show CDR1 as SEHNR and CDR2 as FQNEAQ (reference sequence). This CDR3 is CASSLELAPDFLYEQYF. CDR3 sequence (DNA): TGTGCCAGCAGCTTAGAGCTAGCGCCGGATTTTCTCTACGAGCAGTACTTC.

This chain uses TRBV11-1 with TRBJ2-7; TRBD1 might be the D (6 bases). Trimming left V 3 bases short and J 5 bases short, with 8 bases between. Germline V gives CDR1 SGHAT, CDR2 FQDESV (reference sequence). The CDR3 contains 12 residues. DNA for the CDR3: TGTGCCAGCAGCTTGGCAGGGGACGAGCAGTACTTC. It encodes CASSLAGDEQYF.

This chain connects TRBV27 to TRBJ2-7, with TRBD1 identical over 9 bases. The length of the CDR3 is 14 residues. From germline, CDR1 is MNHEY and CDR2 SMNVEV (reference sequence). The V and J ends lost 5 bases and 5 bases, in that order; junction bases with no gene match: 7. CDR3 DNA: TGTGCCAGCAGTACGACAGGGGGTGACGACGAGCAGTACTTC. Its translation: CASSTTGGDDEQYF.

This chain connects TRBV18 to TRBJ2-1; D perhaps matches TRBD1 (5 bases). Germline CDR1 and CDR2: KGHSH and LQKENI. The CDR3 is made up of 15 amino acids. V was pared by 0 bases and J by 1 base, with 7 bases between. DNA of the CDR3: TGTGCCAGCTCACCACCGGGGCGGTCCTACAATGAGCAGTTCTTC. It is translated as CASSPPGRSYNEQFF.